The entry below gives a single T cell receptor (beta chain) sequence along with its context. The sample originates from a study of somatic mutations in cytotoxic T cells in rheumatoid arthritis. CDR1 is LNHDA, CDR2 SQIVND, per germline (reference sequence). The trim removed 6 bases at V and 8 bases at J, leaving 8 bases unmatched. This CDR3 has 13 amino acids. The method was immunoSEQ multiplex PCR; TCRdb's version includes in-frame clones alone and lacks a portion of them. The data contain approximately 12,000 clones, 83% of them singletons. The sequenced material came from CD8+ T cells sorted from blood. This TCR was recovered from a woman aged 55-69 years in good health. The rearrangement links TRBV19 to TRBJ1-2; 8 bases line up with TRBD1. CDR3 sequence (DNA): TGTGCCAGTAGCCGTGACAGGGGAAACGGCTACACCTTC. Its protein is CASSRDRGNGYTF. The variable domain in full, completed from reference TRBV19 and TRBJ1-2, reads DGGITQSPKYLFRKEGQNVTLSCEQNLNHDAMYWYRQDPGQGLRLIYYSQIVNDFQKGDIAEGYSVSREKKESFPLTVTSAQKNPTAFYLCASSRDRGNGYTFGSGTRLTVV.